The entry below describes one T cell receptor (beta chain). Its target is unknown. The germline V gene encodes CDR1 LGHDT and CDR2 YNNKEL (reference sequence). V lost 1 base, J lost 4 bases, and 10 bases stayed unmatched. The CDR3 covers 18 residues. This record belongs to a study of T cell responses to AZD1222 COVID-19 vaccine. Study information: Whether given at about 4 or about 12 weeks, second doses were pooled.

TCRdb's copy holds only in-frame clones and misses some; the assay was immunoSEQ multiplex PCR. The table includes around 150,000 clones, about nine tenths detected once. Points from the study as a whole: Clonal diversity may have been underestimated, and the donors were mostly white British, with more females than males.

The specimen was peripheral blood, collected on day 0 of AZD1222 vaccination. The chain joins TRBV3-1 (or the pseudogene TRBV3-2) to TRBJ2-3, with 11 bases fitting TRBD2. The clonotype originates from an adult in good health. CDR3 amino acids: CASSQGFRTSGPADTQYF. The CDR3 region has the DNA TGTGCCAGCAGCCAAGGTTTTCGGACTAGCGGGCCGGCAGATACGCAGTATTTT.